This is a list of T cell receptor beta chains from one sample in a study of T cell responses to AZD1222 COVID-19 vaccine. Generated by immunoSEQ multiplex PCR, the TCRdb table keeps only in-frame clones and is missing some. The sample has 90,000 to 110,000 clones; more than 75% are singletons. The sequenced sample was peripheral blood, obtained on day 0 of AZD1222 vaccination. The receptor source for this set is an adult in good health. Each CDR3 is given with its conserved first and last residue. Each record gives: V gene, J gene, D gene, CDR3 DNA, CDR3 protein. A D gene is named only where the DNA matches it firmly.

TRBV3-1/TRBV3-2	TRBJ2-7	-	TGTGCCAGCAGCCAAGCACATAGCTACGAGCAGTACTTC	CASSQAHSYEQYF
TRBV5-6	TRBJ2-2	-	TGTGCCAGCAGGGGAAGCTTATTCGGGGAGCTGTTTTTT	CASRGSLFGELFF
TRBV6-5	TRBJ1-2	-	TGTGCCAGCAGTCAGGGGTGGGTGGGCTACACCTTC	CASSQGWVGYTF
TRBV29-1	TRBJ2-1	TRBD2	TGCAGCGTTGAAGATCTTAGCGGGGGGGCCGATGAGCAGTTCTTC	CSVEDLSGGADEQFF
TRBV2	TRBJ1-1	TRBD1	TGTGCCAGCGGACAGGGTAACCATCAAATTAAAAACACTGAAGCTTTCTTT	CASGQGNHQIKNTEAFF
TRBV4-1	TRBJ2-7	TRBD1	TGCGCCAGCAGCCGAGACAGGGTCTACGAGCAGTACTTC	CASSRDRVYEQYF
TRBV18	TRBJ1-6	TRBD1	TGTGCCAGCTCAGAAAACAGGGGAAAAGGTTCACCCCTCCACTTT	CASSENRGKGSPLHF
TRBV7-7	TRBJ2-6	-	TGTGCCATTGTCTACAGTGGTGCCTCTGGGGCCAACGTCCTGACTTTC	CAIVYSGASGANVLTF
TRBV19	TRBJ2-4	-	TGTGCCAGTAGTATTTCGGGCAGCGAAAACATTCAGTACTTC	CASSISGSENIQYF
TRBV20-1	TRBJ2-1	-	TGCAGTGCTAGTGAAGCGCAGGGCGGTCGCGATGAGCAGTTCTTC	CSASEAQGGRDEQFF
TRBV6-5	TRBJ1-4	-	TGTGCCAGCAGTTGGAACAGCCAGCCTAATGAAAAACTGTTTTTT	CASSWNSQPNEKLFF
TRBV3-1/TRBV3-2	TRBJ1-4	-	TGTGCCAGCAGCCAAGATACGGCTTTGGCGGGGGCCCCCGAAAAACTGTTTTTT	CASSQDTALAGAPEKLFF
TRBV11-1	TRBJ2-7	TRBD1	TGTGCCAGCAGCACCACAGACAGGGCCGAGCAGTACTTC	CASSTTDRAEQYF
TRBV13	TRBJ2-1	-	TGTGCCAGCAGCTTGGGGACGAGCCGGGGTTACAATGAGCAGTTCTTC	CASSLGTSRGYNEQFF
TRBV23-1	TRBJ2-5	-	TGCGCCAGCCCCCTCGAGTCCAGGCCACGTTGTGAGACCCAGTACTTC	CASPLESRPRCETQYF